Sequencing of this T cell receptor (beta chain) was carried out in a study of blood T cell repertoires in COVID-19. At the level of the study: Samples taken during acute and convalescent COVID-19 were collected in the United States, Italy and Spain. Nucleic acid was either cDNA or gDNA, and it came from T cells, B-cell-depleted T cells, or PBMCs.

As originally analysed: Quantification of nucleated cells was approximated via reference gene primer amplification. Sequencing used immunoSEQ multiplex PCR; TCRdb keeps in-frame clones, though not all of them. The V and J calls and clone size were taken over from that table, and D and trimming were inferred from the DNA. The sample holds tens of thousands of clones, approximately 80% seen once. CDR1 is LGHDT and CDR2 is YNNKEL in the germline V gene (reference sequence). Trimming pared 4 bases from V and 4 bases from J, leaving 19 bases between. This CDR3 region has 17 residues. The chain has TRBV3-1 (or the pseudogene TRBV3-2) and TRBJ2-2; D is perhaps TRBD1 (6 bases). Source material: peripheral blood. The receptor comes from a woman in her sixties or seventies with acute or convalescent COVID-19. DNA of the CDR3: TGTGCCAGCAGCCCTCATTCGACAGGCCGACCCACCGGGGAGCTGTTTTTT. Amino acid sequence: CASSPHSTGRPTGELFF.